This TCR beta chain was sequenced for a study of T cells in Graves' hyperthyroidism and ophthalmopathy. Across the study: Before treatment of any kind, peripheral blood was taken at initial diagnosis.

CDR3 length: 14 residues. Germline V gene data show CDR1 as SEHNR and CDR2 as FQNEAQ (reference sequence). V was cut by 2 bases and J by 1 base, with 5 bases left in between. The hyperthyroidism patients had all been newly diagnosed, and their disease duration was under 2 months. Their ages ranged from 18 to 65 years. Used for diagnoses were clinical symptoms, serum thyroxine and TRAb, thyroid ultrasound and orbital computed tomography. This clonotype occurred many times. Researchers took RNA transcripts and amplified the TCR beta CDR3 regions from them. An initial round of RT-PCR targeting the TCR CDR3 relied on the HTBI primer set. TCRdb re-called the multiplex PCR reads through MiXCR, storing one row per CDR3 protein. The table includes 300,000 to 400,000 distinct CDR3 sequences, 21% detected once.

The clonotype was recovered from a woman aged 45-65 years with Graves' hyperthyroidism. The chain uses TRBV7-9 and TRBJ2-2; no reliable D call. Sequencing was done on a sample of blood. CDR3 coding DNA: TGTGCCAGCAGCTTAAACGGGAACACCGGGGAGCTGTTTTTT. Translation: CASSLNGNTGELFF.